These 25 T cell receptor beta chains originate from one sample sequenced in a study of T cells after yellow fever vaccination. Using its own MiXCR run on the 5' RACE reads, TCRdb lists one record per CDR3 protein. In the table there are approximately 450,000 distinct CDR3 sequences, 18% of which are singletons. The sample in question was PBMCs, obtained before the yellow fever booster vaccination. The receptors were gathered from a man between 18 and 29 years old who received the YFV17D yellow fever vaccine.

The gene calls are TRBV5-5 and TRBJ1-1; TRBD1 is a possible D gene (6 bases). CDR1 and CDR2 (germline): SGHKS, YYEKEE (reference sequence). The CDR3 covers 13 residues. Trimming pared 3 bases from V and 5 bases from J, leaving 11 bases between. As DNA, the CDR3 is TGTGCCAGCAGCTCTCAGGGGCAAACTGAAGCTTTCTTT. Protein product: CASSSQGQTEAFF.

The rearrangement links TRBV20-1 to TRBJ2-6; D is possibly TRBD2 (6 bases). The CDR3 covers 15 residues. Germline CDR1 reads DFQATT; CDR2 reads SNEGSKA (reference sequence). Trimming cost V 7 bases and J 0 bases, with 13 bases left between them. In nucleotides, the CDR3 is TGCAGTGTCTCGCGGGGAGGCTCTGGGGCCAACGTCCTGACTTTC. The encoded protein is CSVSRGGSGANVLTF.

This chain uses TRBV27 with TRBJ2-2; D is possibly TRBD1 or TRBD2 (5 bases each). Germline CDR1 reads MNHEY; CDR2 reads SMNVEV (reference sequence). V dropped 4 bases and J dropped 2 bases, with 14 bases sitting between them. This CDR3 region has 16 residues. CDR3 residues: CASSSGIGANTGELFF. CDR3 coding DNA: TGTGCCAGCAGTTCCGGTATCGGGGCCAACACCGGGGAGCTGTTTTTT.

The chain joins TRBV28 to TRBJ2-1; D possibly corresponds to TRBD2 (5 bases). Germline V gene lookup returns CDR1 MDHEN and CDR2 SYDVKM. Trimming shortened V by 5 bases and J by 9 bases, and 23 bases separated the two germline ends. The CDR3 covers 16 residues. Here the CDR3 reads CASSPEGLPSLGEQFF. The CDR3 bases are TGTGCCAGCAGTCCCGAGGGTCTTCCCAGCCTCGGTGAGCAGTTCTTC.

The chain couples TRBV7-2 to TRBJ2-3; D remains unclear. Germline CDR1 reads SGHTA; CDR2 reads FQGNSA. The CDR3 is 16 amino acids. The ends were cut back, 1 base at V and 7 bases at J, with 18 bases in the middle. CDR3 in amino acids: CASSLVHQEMANTQYF. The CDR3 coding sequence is TGTGCCAGCAGCTTAGTCCATCAGGAGATGGCTAATACGCAGTATTTT. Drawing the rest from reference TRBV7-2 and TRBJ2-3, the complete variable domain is GAGVSQSPSNKVTEKGKDVELRCDPISGHTALYWYRQSLGQGLEFLIYFQGNSAPDKSGLPSDRFSAERTGGSVSTLTIQRTQQEDSAVYLCASSLVHQEMANTQYFGPGTRLTVL.

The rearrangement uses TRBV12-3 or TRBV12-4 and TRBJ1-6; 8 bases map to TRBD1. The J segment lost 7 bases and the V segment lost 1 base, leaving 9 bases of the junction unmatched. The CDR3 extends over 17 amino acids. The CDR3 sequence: CASSLDLGTGGNSPLHF. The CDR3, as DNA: TGTGCCAGCAGTTTAGACCTCGGGACAGGAGGAAATTCACCCCTCCACTTT.

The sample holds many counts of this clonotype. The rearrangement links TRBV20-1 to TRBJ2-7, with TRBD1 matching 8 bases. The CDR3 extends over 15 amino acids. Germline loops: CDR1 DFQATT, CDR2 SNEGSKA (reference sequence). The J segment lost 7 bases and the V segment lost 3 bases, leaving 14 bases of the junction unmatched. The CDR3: CSARAGAGGLREQYF. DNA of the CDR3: TGCAGTGCTAGGGCCGGGGCAGGGGGCTTGAGGGAGCAGTACTTC.

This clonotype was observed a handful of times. The chain's CDR3 is CASSLMSGGLTDTQYF. CDR3 nucleotide sequence: TGTGCCAGCAGCTTAATGTCGGGGGGGCTCACAGATACGCAGTATTTT. The V call is TRBV11-1, the J call TRBJ2-3; TRBD2 matches 8 bases. The trim removed 2 bases at V and 2 bases at J, leaving 6 bases unmatched. This CDR3 has 16 amino acids. CDR1 and CDR2 (germline): SGHAT, FQDESV (reference sequence).

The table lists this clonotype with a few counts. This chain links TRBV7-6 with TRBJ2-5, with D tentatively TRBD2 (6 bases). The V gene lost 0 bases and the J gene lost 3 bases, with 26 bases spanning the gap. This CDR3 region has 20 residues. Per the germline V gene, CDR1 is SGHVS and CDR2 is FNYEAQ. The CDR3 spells CASSLAQAGLYPSEKETQYF. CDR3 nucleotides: TGTGCCAGCAGCTTAGCGCAGGCAGGGTTATATCCTAGCGAGAAAGAGACCCAGTACTTC.

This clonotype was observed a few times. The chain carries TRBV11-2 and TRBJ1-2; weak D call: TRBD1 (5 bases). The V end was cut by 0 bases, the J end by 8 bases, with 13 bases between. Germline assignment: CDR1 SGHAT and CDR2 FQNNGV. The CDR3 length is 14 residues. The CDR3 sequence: CASSLDRRGRGYTF. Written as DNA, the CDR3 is TGTGCCAGCAGCTTAGATCGGAGGGGTAGAGGCTACACCTTC. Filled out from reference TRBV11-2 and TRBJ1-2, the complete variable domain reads EAGVAQSPRYKIIEKRQSVAFWCNPISGHATLYWYQQILGQGPKLLIQFQNNGVVDDSQLPKDRFSAERLKGVDSTLKIQPAKLEDSAVYLCASSLDRRGRGYTFGSGTRLTVV.

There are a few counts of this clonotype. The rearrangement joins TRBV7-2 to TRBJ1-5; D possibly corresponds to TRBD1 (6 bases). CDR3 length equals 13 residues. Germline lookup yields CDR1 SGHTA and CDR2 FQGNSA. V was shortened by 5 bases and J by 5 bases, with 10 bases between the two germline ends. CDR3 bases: TGTGCCAGCAGCGGGGGCAGGGATCAGCCCCAGCATTTT. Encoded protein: CASSGGRDQPQHF.

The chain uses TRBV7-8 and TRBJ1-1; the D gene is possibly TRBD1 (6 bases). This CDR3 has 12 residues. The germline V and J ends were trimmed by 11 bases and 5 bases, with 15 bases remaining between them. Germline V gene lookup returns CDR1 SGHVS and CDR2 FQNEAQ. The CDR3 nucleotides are TGTGCCTCGGCGGGGGGCCGGACTGAAGCTTTCTTT. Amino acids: CASAGGRTEAFF.

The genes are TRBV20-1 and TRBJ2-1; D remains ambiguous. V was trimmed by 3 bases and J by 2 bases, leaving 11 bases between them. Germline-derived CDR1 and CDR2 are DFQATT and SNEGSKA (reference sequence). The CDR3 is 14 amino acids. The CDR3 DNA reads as TGCAGTGCTAGGTCCCCGGGCCCCTACAATGAGCAGTTCTTC. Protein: CSARSPGPYNEQFF.

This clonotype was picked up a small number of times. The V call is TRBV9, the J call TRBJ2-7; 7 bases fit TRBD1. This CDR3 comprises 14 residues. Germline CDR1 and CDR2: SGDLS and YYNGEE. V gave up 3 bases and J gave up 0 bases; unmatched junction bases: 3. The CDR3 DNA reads TGTGCCAGCAGCGACCGGGACAGCTCCTACGAGCAGTACTTC. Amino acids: CASSDRDSSYEQYF.

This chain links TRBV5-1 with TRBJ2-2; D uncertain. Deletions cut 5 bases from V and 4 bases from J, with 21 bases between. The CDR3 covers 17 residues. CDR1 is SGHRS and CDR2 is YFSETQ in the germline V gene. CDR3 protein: CASRRPEAHSGTGELFF. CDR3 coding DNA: TGCGCCAGCAGGAGGCCCGAGGCGCACTCGGGCACCGGGGAGCTGTTTTTT.

The CDR3 loop reads CSVGEGANSPLHF. Here the CDR3 DNA reads TGCAGCGTTGGAGAGGGGGCGAATTCACCCCTCCACTTT. The rearrangement joins TRBV29-1 to TRBJ1-6; 7 bases align to TRBD1. The CDR3 totals 13 residues. The junction had 4 bases not matched to a gene; V was cut back by 4 bases and J by 7 bases. CDR1 is SQVTM and CDR2 is ANQGSEA in the germline V gene.

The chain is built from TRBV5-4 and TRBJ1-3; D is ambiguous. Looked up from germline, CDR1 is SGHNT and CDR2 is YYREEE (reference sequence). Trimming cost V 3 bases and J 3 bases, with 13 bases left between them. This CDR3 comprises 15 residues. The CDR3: CASSSAQAGGNTIYF. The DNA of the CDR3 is TGTGCCAGCAGCTCGGCCCAAGCCGGTGGAAACACCATATATTTT.

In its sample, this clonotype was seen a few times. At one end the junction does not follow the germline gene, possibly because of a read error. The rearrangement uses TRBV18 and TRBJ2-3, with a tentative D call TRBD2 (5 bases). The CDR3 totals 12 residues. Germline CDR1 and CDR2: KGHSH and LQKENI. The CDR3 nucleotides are TGTGCCAGCTCACCACGAGCGGATACCTTAGGATTC. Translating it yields CASSPRADTLGF.

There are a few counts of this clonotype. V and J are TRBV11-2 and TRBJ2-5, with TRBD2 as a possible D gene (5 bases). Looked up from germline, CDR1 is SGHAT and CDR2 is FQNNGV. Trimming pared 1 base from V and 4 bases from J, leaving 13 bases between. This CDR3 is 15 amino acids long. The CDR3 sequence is CASSLVGHTRETQYF. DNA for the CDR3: TGTGCCAGCAGCTTAGTCGGCCACACTAGAGAGACCCAGTACTTC.

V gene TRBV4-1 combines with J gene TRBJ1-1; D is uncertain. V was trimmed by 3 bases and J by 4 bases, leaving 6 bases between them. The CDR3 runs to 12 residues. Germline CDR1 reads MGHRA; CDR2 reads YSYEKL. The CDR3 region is CASSQAFTEAFF. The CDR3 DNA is TGCGCCAGCAGCCAGGCATTCACTGAAGCTTTCTTT.

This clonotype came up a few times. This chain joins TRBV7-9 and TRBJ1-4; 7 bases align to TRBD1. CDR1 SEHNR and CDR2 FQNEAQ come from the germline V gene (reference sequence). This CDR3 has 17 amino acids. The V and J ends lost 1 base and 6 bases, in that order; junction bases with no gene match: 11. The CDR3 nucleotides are TGTGCCAGCAGCTTAGGGCCAACCGGGACAGATGATGAAAAACTGTTTTTT. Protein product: CASSLGPTGTDDEKLFF.

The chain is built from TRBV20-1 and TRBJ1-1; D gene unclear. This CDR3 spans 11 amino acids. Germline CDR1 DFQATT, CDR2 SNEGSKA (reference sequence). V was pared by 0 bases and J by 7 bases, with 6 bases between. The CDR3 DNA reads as TGCAGTGCTAGAGAAAGGTATGAAGCTTTCTTT. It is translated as CSARERYEAFF.

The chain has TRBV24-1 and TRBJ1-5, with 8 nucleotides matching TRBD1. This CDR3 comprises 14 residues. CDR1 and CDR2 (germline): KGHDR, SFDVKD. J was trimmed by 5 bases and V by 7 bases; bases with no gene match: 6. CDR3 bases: TGTGCCACCAGCGACAGGGGTGCGGATCAGCCCCAGCATTTT. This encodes CATSDRGADQPQHF.

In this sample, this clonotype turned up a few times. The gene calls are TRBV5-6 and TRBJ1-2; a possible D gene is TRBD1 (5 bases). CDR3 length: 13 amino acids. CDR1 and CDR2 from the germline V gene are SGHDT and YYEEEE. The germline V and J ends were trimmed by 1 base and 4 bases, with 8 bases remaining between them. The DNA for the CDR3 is TGTGCCAGCAGCTTGTGGGGACCCTATGGCTACACCTTC. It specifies CASSLWGPYGYTF.

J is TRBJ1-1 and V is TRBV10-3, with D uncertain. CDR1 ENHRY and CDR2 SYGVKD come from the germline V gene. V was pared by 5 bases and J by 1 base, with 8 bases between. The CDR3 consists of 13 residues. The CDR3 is CAISWSENTEAFF. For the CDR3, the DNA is TGTGCCATCAGTTGGTCGGAGAACACTGAAGCTTTCTTT.